This TCR beta chain was obtained from a study of T cell responses to AZD1222 COVID-19 vaccine. After removal of 4 bases from V and 7 bases from J, the junction contained 6 bases not matched to a gene. This CDR3 comprises 14 residues. Germline V gene sequence: CDR1 SGHRS, CDR2 YFSETQ. Researchers grouped second doses given at about 4 or about 12 weeks into one pool. Concerning this clone: Its matching antigen is unknown.

Generated by immunoSEQ multiplex PCR, the TCRdb table keeps only in-frame clones and is missing some. The sample lists some 200,000 clones, approximately 93% occurring once. Findings of the study overall: The study reported that nearly half of spike-specific TCRs target unmutated variant regions. Donors were chiefly white British, with a greater number of females, and clonal diversity was perhaps underestimated. When two AZD1222 doses had been given, Spike-specific TCR breadth and depth rose.

J is TRBJ2-7 and V is TRBV5-1; the match to TRBD1 covers 12 bases. The TCR comes from an adult who received the AZD1222 COVID-19 vaccine. The sample in question was peripheral blood, obtained 28 days after the second AZD1222 dose. The chain's CDR3 is CASSPGQGAREQYF. The CDR3 DNA is TGCGCCAGCAGCCCGGGACAGGGGGCGCGAGAGCAGTACTTC.